This paragraph reports one T cell receptor beta chain. Its antigen remains unidentified. The table came from immunoSEQ multiplex PCR; TCRdb's copy has only in-frame clones and leaves some out. The data contain approximately 98,000 clones, around four fifths of them singletons. V was pared by 5 bases and J by 10 bases, with 17 bases between. This CDR3 has 13 residues. Per germline, CDR1 MNHEY and CDR2 SVGAGI. These data are taken from a study of radiotherapy plus CTLA-4 blockade in lung cancer. As for the study in general: 15% to 20% of enrolled patients responded objectively, and around 30% had disease control.

Overall study findings and caveats: The best prediction of response reportedly came from early blood T cell clone dynamics, with interferon-beta. Peripheral blood showed expansion of tumor-derived TCR clones after radiotherapy and ipilimumab.

Each patient with chemo-refractory metastatic non-small-cell lung cancer was treated with focal radiation plus CTLA-4 blockade using ipilimumab. Source: peripheral blood, taken from a patient treated with radiotherapy plus ipilimumab. The V gene is TRBV6-5, the J gene TRBJ1-1; D remains ambiguous. The receptor's source is a human donor with non-small cell lung cancer who had a partial response to radiotherapy plus ipilimumab. As DNA, the CDR3 is TGTGCCAGCAGTGAATACCGAGGGATGCGAGCTTTCTTT. It encodes CASSEYRGMRAFF.